This T cell receptor beta chain is from a study of blood T cell repertoires in COVID-19. Study-level background: T cells, B-cell-depleted T cells, or PBMCs supplied cDNA or gDNA.

Symptom resolution, clearance, or two negative PCRs marked donors in Cohort 3 as recovered. Per the germline V gene, CDR1 is MDHEN and CDR2 is SYDVKM. There are 14 residues in the CDR3. V was clipped by 2 bases and J by 4 bases, with 12 bases between them. The table came from immunoSEQ multiplex PCR; TCRdb's copy has only in-frame clones and leaves some out. The sample yields about 260,000 clones, approximately 90% seen once. J is TRBJ2-7 and V is TRBV28; possible D gene TRBD1, 6 bases. Sequencing was carried out using PBMCs or T cells enriched from blood (not recorded which). This clonotype was sampled from a woman in her 50s who had recovered from COVID-19. CDR3 in DNA: TGTGCCAGCAGTTTAATCCCGGGACAATACGAGCAGTACTTC. Encoded protein: CASSLIPGQYEQYF.